These 32 T cell receptor beta chains originate from one sample sequenced in a study of T cell changes during pregnancy in multiple sclerosis. Only in-frame clones appear in the TCRdb table, and some are missing; sequencing was by immunoSEQ multiplex PCR. The sample records tens of thousands of clones, about 93% being singletons. Sequenced here: CD4+ T cells from peripheral blood mononuclear cells, sampled in the third trimester of pregnancy. Receptors were obtained from a female donor with multiple sclerosis, enrolled in a pregnancy study.

This rearrangement joins TRBV6-1 to TRBJ1-1; D possibly corresponds to TRBD1 (5 bases). Germline V gives CDR1 MNHNS, CDR2 SASEGT. Between the trimmed V and J ends, which lost 6 bases and 5 bases, there was a span of 16 bases. CDR3 size: 14 residues. Here the CDR3 reads CASRGDWMGTEAFF. DNA for the CDR3: TGTGCCAGCAGGGGGGACTGGATGGGAACTGAAGCTTTCTTT.

This rearrangement joins TRBV4-1 to TRBJ2-4, with a possible D match to TRBD2 (7 bases). The germline V and J ends were trimmed by 0 bases and 4 bases, with 16 bases remaining between them. The germline gives CDR1 MGHRA, CDR2 YSYEKL. The CDR3 runs 17 residues. CDR3 in DNA: TGCGCCAGCAGCCAAGACCACGGGGGGCATCTGAAAAACATTCAGTACTTC. Amino acids: CASSQDHGGHLKNIQYF.

A single count supports this clone. This chain connects TRBV5-8 to TRBJ2-5; 10 nucleotides match TRBD2. The V gene end was trimmed by 0 bases and the J gene end by 4 bases; junction bases not matched to a gene: 12. This CDR3 is 18 amino acids long. Per the germline V gene, CDR1 is SGHTS and CDR2 is YDEGEE. The CDR3 spells CASSLGDSSGGASETQYF. CDR3 coding DNA: TGTGCCAGCAGCTTGGGGGACTCAAGCGGGGGGGCGTCAGAGACCCAGTACTTC.

This rearrangement joins TRBV6-5 to TRBJ2-2, with TRBD1 identical over 7 bases. The CDR3 has 15 amino acids. The V gene end was trimmed by 6 bases and the J gene end by 1 base; junction bases not matched to a gene: 5. Germline V gene data show CDR1 as MNHEY and CDR2 as SVGAGI. The CDR3 nucleotides are TGTGCCAGCAGCACAAGGACAGGGAACACCGGGGAGCTGTTTTTT. Protein: CASSTRTGNTGELFF.

This clone was seen a single time. V usage is TRBV18 and J usage is TRBJ1-5; 10 bases match TRBD1. V shed 6 bases, J shed 6 bases, and the junction held 8 bases outside the gene matches. Germline V gene data show CDR1 as KGHSH and CDR2 as LQKENI. CDR3 length equals 15 residues. Here the CDR3 reads CASSTDRGPIQPQHF. CDR3 DNA: TGTGCCAGCTCCACCGACAGGGGGCCAATTCAGCCCCAGCATTTT.

The chain carries TRBV5-1 and TRBJ2-1, with no clear D. This CDR3 contains 14 residues. Trimming left V 3 bases short and J 12 bases short, with 19 bases between. CDR1 and CDR2 (germline): SGHRS, YFSETQ. CDR3 region: CASSYYDSSGGQFF. In DNA form, the CDR3 reads TGCGCCAGCAGCTACTACGATTCTAGTGGTGGGCAGTTCTTC. Together with reference TRBV5-1 and TRBJ2-1, the CDR3 gives the full variable domain: KAGVTQTPRYLIKTRGQQVTLSCSPISGHRSVSWYQQTPGQGLQFLFEYFSETQRNKGNFPGRFSGRQFSNSRSEMNVSTLELGDSALYLCASSYYDSSGGQFFGPGTRLTVL.

The chain couples TRBV4-1 to TRBJ2-4; 9 bases align to TRBD1. V lost 1 base to trimming and J lost 8 bases; unmatched junction nucleotides: 9. The germline V gene encodes CDR1 MGHRA and CDR2 YSYEKL. The CDR3 runs 16 residues. CDR3 amino acids: CASSQGGQGFSDIQYF. CDR3 bases: TGCGCCAGCAGCCAAGGGGGACAGGGTTTTTCCGACATTCAGTACTTC.

The rearrangement joins TRBV6-6 to TRBJ1-5; D ambiguous. V was cut by 7 bases and J by 0 bases, with 7 bases left in between. Germline loops: CDR1 MNHNY, CDR2 SVGAGI (reference sequence). The CDR3 loop spans 13 amino acids. Written as DNA, the CDR3 is TGTGCCAGCAAGAGGTATAGCAATCAGCCCCAGCATTTT. As protein: CASKRYSNQPQHF.

The V call is TRBV27, the J call TRBJ1-1; 10 nucleotides match TRBD1. Germline V gene data show CDR1 as MNHEY and CDR2 as SMNVEV (reference sequence). This CDR3 is built from 13 residues. V shed 6 bases and J 3 bases; nucleotides not matched to a gene: 1. In nucleotides, the CDR3 is TGTGCCAGCAGGACAGGGGGCCACACTGAAGCTTTCTTT. It encodes CASRTGGHTEAFF.

The rearrangement uses TRBV18 and TRBJ2-1, with 7 bases lining up with TRBD2. V shed 2 bases, J shed 2 bases, and the junction held 6 bases outside the gene matches. This CDR3 is built from 16 residues. Germline CDR1 is KGHSH and CDR2 is LQKENI. CDR3 sequence reads: CASSPRTSVAYNEQFF. The CDR3 nucleotides are TGTGCCAGCTCACCAAGAACTAGCGTCGCCTACAATGAGCAGTTCTTC. Together with reference TRBV18 and TRBJ2-1, the CDR3 gives the full variable domain: NAGVMQNPRHLVRRRGQEARLRCSPMKGHSHVYWYRQLPEEGLKFMVYLQKENIIDESGMPKERFSAEFPKEGPSILRIQQVVRGDSAAYFCASSPRTSVAYNEQFFGPGTRLTVL.

V and J are TRBV6-1 and TRBJ2-3, with 8 bases that match TRBD2. V trimming: 0 bases; J trimming: 0 bases; junction bases outside the gene matches: 11. The CDR3 totals 19 residues. Germline values: CDR1 MNHNS, CDR2 SASEGT. CDR3 DNA sequence: TGTGCCAGCAGTGAAGCGCGAGCGGGGGTGGTCTTGAGCACAGATACGCAGTATTTT. Encoded protein: CASSEARAGVVLSTDTQYF.

This clone was seen just once. The chain links TRBV4-1 to TRBJ1-4, with no clear D. The CDR3 is 15 amino acids. Germline V gene sequence: CDR1 MGHRA, CDR2 YSYEKL. The V gene lost 1 base and the J gene lost 5 bases, with 11 bases spanning the gap. The CDR3 nucleotides read TGCGCCAGCAGCCAAGGCGGATCTGGGAATGAAAAACTGTTTTTT. Translation gives CASSQGGSGNEKLFF.

The chain links TRBV29-1 to TRBJ2-1, with a weak D call TRBD2 (6 bases). Trimming took 4 bases from V and 7 from J, leaving 17 bases between them. The CDR3 loop spans 14 amino acids. Germline CDR1 is SQVTM and CDR2 is ANQGSEA. This CDR3 reads CSVAMGGWGNEQFF. The CDR3 DNA is TGCAGCGTTGCGATGGGAGGATGGGGAAATGAGCAGTTCTTC.

The V and J genes are TRBV2 and TRBJ1-2; 8 bases are shared with TRBD1. The V gene end was trimmed by 6 bases and the J gene end by 1 base; junction bases not matched to a gene: 7. The germline V gene has CDR1 SNHLY and CDR2 FYNNEI. The CDR3 is 15 amino acids. The CDR3: CASRGGTGHNYGYTF. The CDR3 DNA reads TGTGCCAGCAGGGGAGGGACAGGCCATAACTATGGCTACACCTTC.

The CDR3 nucleotides are TGTGCCAGCAGCTTACGTTTCACAGATACGCAGTATTTT. It encodes CASSLRFTDTQYF. The chain carries TRBV11-1 and TRBJ2-3; D is uncertain. This CDR3 has 13 residues. With 2 bases removed from V and 2 bases from J, the gap between germline ends came to 5 bases. Germline CDR1 SGHAT, CDR2 FQDESV (reference sequence). Full variable domain (outside the CDR3, taken from reference TRBV11-1 and TRBJ2-3): EAEVAQSPRYKITEKSQAVAFWCDPISGHATLYWYRQILGQGPELLVQFQDESVVDDSQLPKDRFSAERLKGVDSTLKIQPAELGDSAMYLCASSLRFTDTQYFGPGTRLTVL.

This sequence joins TRBV2 and TRBJ1-1; D unclear. In germline, CDR1 is SNHLY, CDR2 FYNNEI. There are 14 residues in the CDR3. V lost 7 bases and J 5 bases, leaving 17 bases between the germline ends. In DNA form, the CDR3 reads TGTGCCAGCACGCGGCGCTCGTGGAGGACTGAAGCTTTCTTT. Translation: CASTRRSWRTEAFF.

This chain joins TRBV5-5 and TRBJ2-7, with a possible D match to TRBD1 (6 bases). Deletions cut 0 bases from V and 3 bases from J, with 7 bases between. Germline V gene data show CDR1 as SGHKS and CDR2 as YYEKEE (reference sequence). The CDR3 has 13 amino acids. As DNA, the CDR3 is TGTGCCAGCAGCTTGGCGACAGGCTACGAGCAGTACTTC. It specifies CASSLATGYEQYF. Together with reference TRBV5-5 and TRBJ2-7, the CDR3 gives the full variable domain: DAGVTQSPTHLIKTRGQQVTLRCSPISGHKSVSWYQQVLGQGPQFIFQYYEKEERGRGNFPDRFSARQFPNYSSELNVNALLLGDSALYLCASSLATGYEQYFGPGTRLTVT.

To note about this clone: Other DNA sequences in the same sample also yield this CDR3. The chain carries TRBV19 and TRBJ2-7, with TRBD1 as a possible D gene (5 bases). Germline V gene lookup returns CDR1 LNHDA and CDR2 SQIVND (reference sequence). V was pared by 5 bases and J by 1 base, with 9 bases between. The CDR3 is 13 residues long. The CDR3 protein is CASSPDRSYEQYF. DNA for the CDR3: TGTGCCAGTAGTCCCGACAGATCCTACGAGCAGTACTTC.

The table lists this clone with a few counts. At one end, the junction sequence differs from germline, possibly due to a read error. This chain uses TRBV6-5 with TRBJ2-7; D possibly corresponds to TRBD2 (6 bases). Germline V gene lookup returns CDR1 MNHEY and CDR2 SVGAGI. The CDR3 runs to 12 residues. The CDR3 region is CASSYSGTSWGF. In DNA, the CDR3 is TGTGCCAGCAGTTACTCCGGGACTTCCTGGGGCTTC.

V is TRBV6-1 and J is TRBJ2-5, with D perhaps matching TRBD2 (7 bases). The CDR3 extends over 16 amino acids. Germline values: CDR1 MNHNS, CDR2 SASEGT. V was cut by 2 bases and J by 1 base, with 14 bases left in between. The CDR3 loop reads CASSELGGALQETQYF. CDR3 DNA sequence: TGTGCCAGCAGTGAATTGGGGGGGGCGCTCCAAGAGACCCAGTACTTC.

The chain couples TRBV19 to TRBJ2-3, with 8 nucleotides matching TRBD2. The trim removed 5 bases at V and 4 bases at J, leaving 14 bases unmatched. Germline CDR1 LNHDA, CDR2 SQIVND (reference sequence). The CDR3 covers 17 residues. The CDR3 sequence is CASSPRGGQGFPDTQYF. The DNA for the CDR3 is TGTGCCAGTAGTCCCCGGGGGGGCCAAGGATTCCCAGATACGCAGTATTTT.

The chain employs TRBV7-2 and TRBJ1-1; TRBD1 agrees at 7 bases. Germline CDR1 SGHTA, CDR2 FQGNSA. CDR3 length equals 15 residues. The junction had 12 bases not matched to a gene; V was cut back by 10 bases and J by 1 base. The CDR3 DNA is TGTGCCACCCGAAAGGGGGCCCTATCGAACACTGAAGCTTTCTTT. This codes for CATRKGALSNTEAFF.

V gene TRBV6-5 combines with J gene TRBJ2-7; 10 bases agree with TRBD1. The CDR3 length is 12 residues. Per germline, CDR1 MNHEY and CDR2 SVGAGI. Trimming took 4 bases from V and 11 from J; bases not matched to a gene: 5. Written as DNA, the CDR3 is TGTGCCAGCAGTTCGGGGACAGGGGTTAAGTACTTC. It is translated as CASSSGTGVKYF.

The chain carries TRBV15 and TRBJ2-1; 9 bases match TRBD1. CDR1 and CDR2 (germline): LNHNV, YYDKDF (reference sequence). The J segment lost 0 bases and the V segment lost 5 bases, leaving 5 bases of the junction unmatched. The length of the CDR3 is 16 residues. Here the CDR3 reads CATSGSDRGSYNEQFF. In DNA, the CDR3 is TGTGCCACCAGCGGATCGGACAGGGGCTCCTACAATGAGCAGTTCTTC.

The chain links TRBV19 to TRBJ1-5; 11 nucleotides match TRBD1. The trim removed 6 bases at V and 6 bases at J, leaving 7 bases unmatched. The germline gives CDR1 LNHDA, CDR2 SQIVND (reference sequence). CDR3 size: 15 residues. The CDR3 is CASRWGQGVGQPQHF. The CDR3 DNA reads TGTGCCAGTAGATGGGGACAGGGGGTCGGTCAGCCCCAGCATTTT.

The chain combines TRBV7-2 with TRBJ1-1; 8 bases match TRBD1. Germline CDR1 SGHTA, CDR2 FQGNSA. The V segment lost 4 bases and the J segment 7 bases; nucleotides outside the gene matches: 8. This CDR3 contains 14 residues. DNA of the CDR3: TGTGCCAGCAGCTCTCGACAGGGGTTTAATGAAGCTTTCTTT. Encoded protein: CASSSRQGFNEAFF.

V is TRBV5-1 and J is TRBJ1-2; 7 bases align to TRBD1. Per the germline V gene, CDR1 is SGHRS and CDR2 is YFSETQ. The V segment lost 0 bases and the J segment 6 bases; nucleotides outside the gene matches: 8. This CDR3 region has 15 residues. CDR3 sequence reads: CASSLGQGNAHGYTF. The CDR3 DNA sequence: TGCGCCAGCAGCTTGGGACAGGGTAACGCTCATGGCTACACCTTC.

The chain uses TRBV9 and TRBJ2-7; 7 bases agree with TRBD1. With 4 bases clipped from V and 6 bases from J, the junction kept 7 bases outside the gene matches. Germline V CDR1 and CDR2: SGDLS, YYNGEE. The CDR3 is made up of 13 amino acids. The CDR3 spells CASSMTGWSEQYF. The CDR3 region has the DNA TGTGCCAGCAGCATGACAGGGTGGTCCGAGCAGTACTTC.

This clone turned up a few times. The chain is built from TRBV5-1 and TRBJ1-2; D is possibly TRBD1 (6 bases). This CDR3 is 15 amino acids long. V was cut by 1 base and J by 6 bases, with 16 bases left in between. The germline gives CDR1 SGHRS, CDR2 YFSETQ. CDR3: CASSLIRGTEDGYTF. The CDR3 nucleotides are TGCGCCAGCAGCTTGATCAGGGGTACTGAGGATGGCTACACCTTC.

This chain connects TRBV5-1 to TRBJ1-6; D is perhaps TRBD1 (5 bases). The CDR3 loop spans 15 amino acids. Germline CDR1 reads SGHRS; CDR2 reads YFSETQ. V was trimmed by 5 bases and J by 5 bases, leaving 14 bases between them. The CDR3 region has the DNA TGCGCCAGCAGTCCCGCAGGGTTAAATAATTCACCCCTCCACTTT. Translating gives CASSPAGLNNSPLHF.

The V gene is TRBV19, the J gene TRBJ1-1; unclear D gene. V shed 1 base and J shed 5 bases, with 11 bases lying between them. Germline CDR1 is LNHDA and CDR2 is SQIVND (reference sequence). This CDR3 region has 14 residues. CDR3: CASSIGIRETEAFF. The CDR3 DNA follows: TGTGCCAGTAGTATAGGGATCCGGGAGACTGAAGCTTTCTTT.

The chain carries TRBV7-2 and TRBJ2-3; TRBD2 matches 9 bases. The CDR3 consists of 18 residues. V lost 4 bases and J lost 0; bases outside the gene matches: 11. Per germline, CDR1 SGHTA and CDR2 FQGNSA. Here the CDR3 reads CASSSPKRGDPSTDTQYF. The CDR3 nucleotides read TGTGCCAGCAGCTCACCCAAGCGGGGGGACCCTAGCACAGATACGCAGTATTTT.